A selection of T cell receptor beta chains follows, all from one sample in a study of Ad26.COV2.S vaccination and SARS-CoV-2 variants. Sequencing used immunoSEQ multiplex PCR; TCRdb keeps in-frame clones, though not all of them. The sample gives hundreds of thousands of clones, roughly 90% of which show up once; approximately 1.5% is in the top ten. The material was peripheral blood, obtained in a trial of Ad26.COV2.S vaccine versus placebo. The source is a person between 18 and 65 years old who received the Ad26.COV2.S COVID-19 vaccine or a placebo. CDR3s include the opening cysteine and the closing phenylalanine or tryptophan. The order of the fields is J gene, D gene, V gene, CDR3 DNA, CDR3 protein. The D gene is left open where the match is weak.

TRBJ2-1	-	TRBV14	TGTGCCAGCAGCCCCTCCCAGTACAATGAGCAGTTCTTC	CASSPSQYNEQFF
TRBJ2-7	-	TRBV14	TGTGCCAGCAGCCAAGGGGTCAGTAGGGGCTACGAGCAGTACTTC	CASSQGVSRGYEQYF
TRBJ1-1	-	TRBV6-6	TGTGCCAGCAGTCTTCAAAGTTCAGGGAACACTGAAGCTTTCTTT	CASSLQSSGNTEAFF
TRBJ2-4	-	TRBV11-3	TGTGCCAGCAGCGGGGGGGCCGCAAACATTCAGTACTTC	CASSGGAANIQYF
TRBJ2-3	-	TRBV27	TGTGCCAGCAGTTTTCTGACAGTCACAGATACGCAGTATTTT	CASSFLTVTDTQYF
TRBJ1-1	-	TRBV7-8	TGTGCCAGCAGCTTAGTCAGCGAGAACACTGAAGCTTTCTTT	CASSLVSENTEAFF
TRBJ2-5	-	TRBV24-1	TGTGCCACCAGTCCTCGGGCGGGGGCCCAAGAGACCCAGTACTTC	CATSPRAGAQETQYF
TRBJ2-1	-	TRBV21-1	TGTGCCAGCAGCAATGCTAGCGGGAGGGTAAGCTCCTACAATGAGCAGTTCTTC	CASSNASGRVSSYNEQFF
TRBJ2-3	-	TRBV11-3	TGTGCCAGCAGCTTAAGAGGGGGGCTTGGCACAGATACGCAGTATTTT	CASSLRGGLGTDTQYF
TRBJ2-3	-	TRBV5-1	TGCGCCAGCAGCTTTCTAGGCGGGGATACGCAGTATTTT	CASSFLGGDTQYF
TRBJ2-1	TRBD2	TRBV19	TGTGCCAGTAGTGCCCGGACTAGCGGGAGGGAAGAGCAGTTCTTC	CASSARTSGREEQFF
TRBJ2-6	-	TRBV6-5	TGTGCCTCGCGGACATCCAGCTCTGGGGCCAACGTCCTGACTTTC	CASRTSSSGANVLTF
TRBJ2-1	-	TRBV12-3/TRBV12-4	TGTGCCAGCAGTGGGGGACTGTACAATGAGCAGTTCTTC	CASSGGLYNEQFF
TRBJ1-5	-	TRBV19	TGTGCCAGTAGTCTGACAGCAAGCAATCAGCCCCAGCATTTT	CASSLTASNQPQHF
TRBJ1-1	-	TRBV27	TGTGCCAGCATGAGGGACACCCTTCTGAACACTGAAGCTTTCTTT	CASMRDTLLNTEAFF
TRBJ1-5	-	TRBV2	TGTGCCAGCAGTGGGGACAAACCTCAGCCCCAGCATTTT	CASSGDKPQPQHF
TRBJ1-6	-	TRBV7-2	TGTGCCAGCAGCTTAGCGGGGCAGACCTCCTATAATTCACCCCTCCACTTT	CASSLAGQTSYNSPLHF
TRBJ2-5	-	TRBV19	TGTGCCAGTAGTGCGACAGCCCAAGAGACCCAGTACTTC	CASSATAQETQYF
TRBJ1-2	-	TRBV7-2	TGTGCCAGCAGCCCTTTTGGACAGTCTTTCGCCTATGGCTACACCTTC	CASSPFGQSFAYGYTF
TRBJ1-6	-	TRBV5-1	TGCGCCAGCAGCTTGGCGGGCAGCCGATGGAATTCACCCCTCCACTTT	CASSLAGSRWNSPLHF